One sample yielded the 5 T cell receptor beta chains listed below, sequenced in a study of neurological immune-mediated disorders. TCRdb called the 5' RACE reads again in MiXCR, with one record for every CDR3 protein. Of tens of thousands of distinct CDR3 sequences in the sample, roughly 4.5% were seen once. Sequenced: PBMCs. These receptor sequences come from a young man with multiple sclerosis.

This clonotype was counted ten times or more. The chain employs TRBV7-6 and TRBJ1-4, with D possibly being TRBD1 (6 bases). CDR3 length: 16 residues. In germline, CDR1 is SGHVS, CDR2 FNYEAQ. V dropped 7 bases and J dropped 4 bases, with 19 bases sitting between them. DNA for the CDR3: TGTGCCAGCACCCCTCAAACAGGGAACGTTAATGAAAAACTGTTTTTT. It is translated as CASTPQTGNVNEKLFF.

This clonotype showed up many times. The rearrangement uses TRBV9 and TRBJ2-3; tentatively, D is TRBD1 (5 bases). V dropped 2 bases and J dropped 0 bases, with 10 bases sitting between them. The germline V gene encodes CDR1 SGDLS and CDR2 YYNGEE. CDR3 size: 15 residues. The CDR3 nucleotides are TGTGCCAGCAGCGTGGGGCCGACTAGCACAGATACGCAGTATTTT. Protein product: CASSVGPTSTDTQYF.

At least ten counts were recorded for this clonotype. The chain employs TRBV29-1 and TRBJ2-3; D is possibly TRBD2 (6 bases). Trimming stripped 4 bases from V and 7 bases from J, with 12 bases between. CDR3 length: 12 amino acids. Germline CDR1 and CDR2: SQVTM and ANQGSEA. The CDR3 here is CSVGDFPNTQYF. CDR3 DNA: TGCAGCGTTGGGGACTTCCCCAATACGCAGTATTTT.

This clonotype was observed at least ten times. The chain links TRBV4-1 to TRBJ1-1; D is unresolved. V lost 0 bases and J lost 1, with 9 bases in between. CDR1 is MGHRA and CDR2 is YSYEKL in the germline V gene. The CDR3 contains 15 residues. CDR3 sequence: CASSQETAGNTEAFF. Written as DNA, the CDR3 is TGCGCCAGCAGCCAAGAAACCGCGGGGAACACTGAAGCTTTCTTT.

At least ten counts were recorded for this clonotype. This rearrangement joins TRBV5-1 to TRBJ1-3; D is unresolved. Between the trimmed V and J ends, which lost 8 bases and 3 bases, there was a span of 12 bases. The germline CDR1 and CDR2 sequences are SGHRS and YFSETQ. This CDR3 is 13 amino acids long. This CDR3 is CASKSTFGNTIYF. CDR3 nucleotide sequence: TGCGCCAGTAAATCTACCTTTGGAAACACCATATATTTT.